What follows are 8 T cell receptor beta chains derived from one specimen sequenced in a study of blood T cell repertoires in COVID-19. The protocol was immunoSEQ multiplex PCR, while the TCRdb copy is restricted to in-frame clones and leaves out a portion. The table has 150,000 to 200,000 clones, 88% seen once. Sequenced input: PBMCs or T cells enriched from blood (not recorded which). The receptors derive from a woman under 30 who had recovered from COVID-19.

The CDR3 loop is CASSFGVNTGELFF. CDR3 coding DNA: TGTGCCAGCAGCTTCGGGGTGAACACCGGGGAGCTGTTTTTT. The rearrangement links TRBV9 to TRBJ2-2; TRBD2 is a possible D gene (5 bases). Germline loops: CDR1 SGDLS, CDR2 YYNGEE. V was shortened by 4 bases and J by 1 base, with 8 bases between the two germline ends. This CDR3 contains 14 residues.

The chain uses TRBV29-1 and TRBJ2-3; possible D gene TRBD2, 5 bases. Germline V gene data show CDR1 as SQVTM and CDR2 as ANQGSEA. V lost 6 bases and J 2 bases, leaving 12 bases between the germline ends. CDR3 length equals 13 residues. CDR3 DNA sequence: TGCAGCGTAGGACTTACCCTCACAGATACGCAGTATTTT. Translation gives CSVGLTLTDTQYF.

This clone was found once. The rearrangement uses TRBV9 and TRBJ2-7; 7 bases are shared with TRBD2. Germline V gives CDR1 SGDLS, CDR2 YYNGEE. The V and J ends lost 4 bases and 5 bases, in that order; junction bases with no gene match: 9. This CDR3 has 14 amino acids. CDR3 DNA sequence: TGTGCCAGCAGCCCAGACGGGGGGTCCCACGAGCAGTACTTC. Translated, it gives CASSPDGGSHEQYF.

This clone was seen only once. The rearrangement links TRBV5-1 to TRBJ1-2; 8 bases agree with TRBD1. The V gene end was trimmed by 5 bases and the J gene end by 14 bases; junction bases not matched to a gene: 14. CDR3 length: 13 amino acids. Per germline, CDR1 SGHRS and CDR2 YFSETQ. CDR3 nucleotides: TGCGCCAGCAGGGTGGAGATTCGGACAGGGTGGACCTTC. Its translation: CASRVEIRTGWTF.

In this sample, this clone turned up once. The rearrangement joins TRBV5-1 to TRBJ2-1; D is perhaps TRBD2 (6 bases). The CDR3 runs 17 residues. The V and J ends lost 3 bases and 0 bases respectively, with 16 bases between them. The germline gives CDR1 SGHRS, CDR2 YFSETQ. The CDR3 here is CASSWPRDLSSYNEQFF. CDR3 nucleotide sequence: TGCGCCAGCAGCTGGCCCCGGGACTTAAGCTCCTACAATGAGCAGTTCTTC.

Here the CDR3 reads CASSQGSRYQETQYF. Written as DNA, the CDR3 is TGCGCCAGCAGCCAAGGTTCCCGGTACCAAGAGACCCAGTACTTC. The V gene is TRBV4-3, the J gene TRBJ2-5; D gene unclear. V lost 1 base and J lost 0, with 9 bases in between. Germline V gene lookup returns CDR1 LGHNA and CDR2 YSLEER. The CDR3 has 15 amino acids.

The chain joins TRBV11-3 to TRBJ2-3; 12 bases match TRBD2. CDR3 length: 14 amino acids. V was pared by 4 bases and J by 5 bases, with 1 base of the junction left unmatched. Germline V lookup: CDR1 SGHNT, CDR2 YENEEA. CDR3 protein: CASSSGLAGDTQYF. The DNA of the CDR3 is TGTGCCAGCAGCTCGGGACTAGCGGGAGATACGCAGTATTTT. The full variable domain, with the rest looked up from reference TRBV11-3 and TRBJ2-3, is EAGVVQSPRYKIIEKKQPVAFWCNPISGHNTLYWYLQNLGQGPELLIRYENEEAVDDSQLPKDRFSAERLKGVDSTLKIQPAELGDSAVYLCASSSGLAGDTQYFGPGTRLTVL.

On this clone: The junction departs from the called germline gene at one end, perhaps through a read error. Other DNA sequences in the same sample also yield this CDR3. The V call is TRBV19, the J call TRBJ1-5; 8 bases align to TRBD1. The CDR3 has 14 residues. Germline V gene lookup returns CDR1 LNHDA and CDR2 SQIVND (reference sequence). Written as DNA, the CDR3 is TGTGCCAGTAGCATAGACAGGGGAAGACAGCCCCAGCATTTT. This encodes CASSIDRGRQPQHF.